This is a list of T cell receptor beta chains from one sample in a study of CD4 T cells in relation to SARS-CoV-2 and coronaviruses. For these TCRs, the target antigens are not known. The table came from immunoSEQ multiplex PCR; TCRdb's copy has only in-frame clones and leaves some out. Of tens of thousands of clones listed, more than 75% are singletons. The sequenced sample consisted of memory CD4+ T cells from PBMCs, cultured in vitro. The receptor set was obtained from an adult with COVID-19. CDR3s include the opening cysteine and the closing phenylalanine or tryptophan. Each record gives: clone size, D gene, V gene, J gene, CDR3 DNA, CDR3 protein. D genes are given only for firm matches. Only some rows state a clone size, as once, few, many or a class for expanded clones.

>.|TRBD1|TRBV18|TRBJ2-5
TGTGCCAGCTCACCGCCGGGACAGGGGGGAGAGACCCAGTACTTC
CASSPPGQGGETQYF
>.|.|TRBV19|TRBJ1-2
TGTGCCAGTCTGGGGGCTGGCTACACCTTC
CASLGAGYTF
>.|TRBD1|TRBV7-2|TRBJ2-1
TGTGCCAGCAGCTTAGATGACAGGGGGCCCCATGAGCAGTTCTTC
CASSLDDRGPHEQFF
>few|.|TRBV9|TRBJ1-5
TGTGCCAGCAGCGTAGGGACTCGGGTGGATCAGCCCCAGCATTTT
CASSVGTRVDQPQHF
>.|.|TRBV19|TRBJ2-1
TGTGCCAGTAGTATAGACCGACTAGTGTGGTTCTTC
CASSIDRLVWFF
>.|.|TRBV19|TRBJ2-2
TGTGCCAGTAGTACCCTAGCGCTTACCGGGGAGCTGTTTTTT
CASSTLALTGELFF
>.|.|TRBV7-3|TRBJ2-6
TGTGCCAGCAGCCCACAGGCGACACTGACTGGGGCCAACGTCCTGACTTTC
CASSPQATLTGANVLTF
>.|TRBD1|TRBV7-9|TRBJ1-2
TGTGCCAGCAGCCGGGGACAGGCCAACTATGGCTACACCTTC
CASSRGQANYGYTF
>.|TRBD1|TRBV5-1|TRBJ1-2
TGCGCCAGCAGCCCGCGGACACAGGGGGCAAGTTATGGCTACACCTTC
CASSPRTQGASYGYTF
>.|.|TRBV2|TRBJ2-7
TGTGCCAGTTCCTCCCGGGGAAGCTCCTACGAGCAGTACTTC
CASSSRGSSYEQYF
>.|.|TRBV24-1|TRBJ1-5
TGTGCCACCAGTGGTATTGGCCCCAATCAGCCCCAGCATTTT
CATSGIGPNQPQHF